This T cell receptor (beta chain) is drawn from a study of blood T cell repertoires in COVID-19. Overall study: COVID-19 samples, acute and convalescent, were from the United States, Italy and Spain. From T cells, B-cell-depleted T cells, or PBMCs came the material, which was cDNA or gDNA.

Per the authors' pipeline: The authors estimated nucleated cell counts from reference gene primer amplification. Only in-frame clones appear in the TCRdb table, and some are missing; sequencing was by immunoSEQ multiplex PCR. V, J and clone size derive from that table, while D and trimming were established from the DNA sequence. The table shows over 80,000 clones, with about 88% occurring only once. Germline CDR1 reads SGHRS; CDR2 reads YFSETQ. The CDR3 loop spans 16 amino acids. J lost 9 bases, V lost 4 bases, and 12 bases had no gene match. A few counts support this clone. The material sequenced was peripheral blood. This rearrangement joins TRBV5-1 to TRBJ2-1, with TRBD1 identical over 11 bases. The clonotype was recovered from a woman of 80 years or more with acute or convalescent COVID-19. The CDR3 bases are TGCGCCAGCAGCCCGGTTGGGGGACAGGGGGTTAGTGAGCAGTTCTTC. It is translated as CASSPVGGQGVSEQFF.